The 30 T cell receptor beta chains listed next were all sequenced from one sample in a study of blood T cell repertoires in COVID-19. Profiling relied on immunoSEQ multiplex PCR, and the TCRdb table lists in-frame clones only, not all of them. The sample records around 300,000 clones, approximately 85% being singletons. Sequences were obtained from PBMCs or T cells enriched from blood (not recorded which). The receptors derive from a woman in her thirties who had recovered from COVID-19.

A few counts support this clone. J is TRBJ2-7 and V is TRBV27; possible D gene TRBD2, 6 bases. The germline V and J ends were trimmed by 2 bases and 7 bases, with 18 bases remaining between them. Germline V gives CDR1 MNHEY, CDR2 SMNVEV (reference sequence). The CDR3 consists of 15 residues. As DNA, the CDR3 is TGTGCCAGCAGTTTACTGGGATCCGTCGCGGGAGAGCAGTACTTC. This translates into CASSLLGSVAGEQYF.

This chain joins TRBV9 and TRBJ1-2; 7 nucleotides match TRBD1. Trimming cost V 3 bases and J 10 bases; bases outside gene matches: 9. CDR3 size: 13 residues. The V gene's germline CDR1 is SGDLS and CDR2 YYNGEE. Here the CDR3 reads CASSETGDPHYTF. The CDR3 nucleotides are TGTGCCAGCAGCGAAACAGGGGACCCCCACTACACCTTC.

The chain couples TRBV28 to TRBJ2-1, with D possibly TRBD2 on 5 matching bases. This CDR3 is built from 15 residues. V gave up 2 bases and J gave up 8 bases, with 16 bases separating them. CDR1 and CDR2 from the germline V gene are MDHEN and SYDVKM. CDR3 protein: CASSLGDMRVDEQFF. CDR3 nucleotide sequence: TGTGCCAGCAGTTTAGGAGACATGAGGGTCGATGAGCAGTTCTTC.

This clone was seen just once. This chain connects TRBV5-1 to TRBJ2-2; perhaps TRBD2 as D (5 bases). CDR3 length equals 14 residues. In germline, CDR1 is SGHRS, CDR2 YFSETQ. Trimming removed 2 bases at V and 4 bases at J, with 9 bases between. The CDR3 region has the DNA TGCGCCAGCAGCTTTGCGGACTCCACCGGGGAGCTGTTTTTT. Amino acids: CASSFADSTGELFF.

This chain links TRBV18 with TRBJ1-2, with unresolved D. The length of the CDR3 is 15 residues. Germline V CDR1 and CDR2: KGHSH, LQKENI. Trimming left V 6 bases short and J 2 bases short, with 16 bases between. The CDR3 DNA sequence: TGTGCCAGCTCGCCCTTAAATGAGGCGAACTATGGCTACACCTTC. Its translation is CASSPLNEANYGYTF.

This sequence joins TRBV24-1 and TRBJ2-3; 8 bases line up with TRBD2. The CDR3 has 16 amino acids. The J segment lost 5 bases and the V segment lost 0 bases, leaving 6 bases of the junction unmatched. CDR1 and CDR2 from the germline V gene are KGHDR and SFDVKD. The chain's CDR3 is CATSDLSSGRGDTQYF. The DNA of the CDR3 is TGTGCCACCAGTGATTTGTCGAGCGGGAGAGGAGATACGCAGTATTTT.

The chain recombines TRBV6-6 with TRBJ2-5; D gene unclear. CDR3 length: 16 amino acids. Germline CDR1 MNHNY, CDR2 SVGAGI (reference sequence). With 7 bases removed from V and 3 bases from J, the gap between germline ends came to 21 bases. The CDR3 region is CASKRRPYGVEETQYF. The CDR3 coding sequence is TGTGCCAGCAAGCGTCGCCCCTACGGCGTCGAAGAGACCCAGTACTTC.

V is TRBV7-9 and J is TRBJ1-2, with 9 nucleotides matching TRBD1. The CDR3 is 16 amino acids. In germline, CDR1 is SEHNR, CDR2 FQNEAQ (reference sequence). Trimming cost V 2 bases and J 5 bases; bases outside gene matches: 9. The CDR3 DNA sequence: TGTGCCAGCAGCTTATCATCTGGACAGGGGAAGTATGGCTACACCTTC. Encoded protein: CASSLSSGQGKYGYTF. Combining the CDR3 with reference TRBV7-9 and TRBJ1-2 gives the whole variable domain DTGVSQNPRHKITKRGQNVTFRCDPISEHNRLYWYRQTLGQGPEFLTYFQNEAQLEKSRLLSDRFSAERPKGSFSTLEIQRTEQGDSAMYLCASSLSSGQGKYGYTFGSGTRLTVV.

The chain links TRBV6-5 to TRBJ1-1; no firm D call. Germline CDR1 reads MNHEY; CDR2 reads SVGAGI. The ends were cut back, 6 bases at V and 3 bases at J, with 11 bases in the middle. The CDR3 is made up of 13 amino acids. DNA for the CDR3: TGTGCCAGCAGGCGTCCGGGGTACACTGAAGCTTTCTTT. Its protein product is CASRRPGYTEAFF.

The CDR3 sequence: CAWSVPLTGFGYGYTF. CDR3 bases: TGTGCCTGGAGTGTACCGTTGACAGGCTTTGGCTATGGCTACACCTTC. The rearrangement joins TRBV30 to TRBJ1-2, with D perhaps TRBD1 (6 bases). Trimming left V 0 bases short and J 4 bases short, with 18 bases between. The germline CDR1 and CDR2 sequences are GTSNPN and SVGIG (reference sequence). The CDR3 spans 16 residues.

The J gene is TRBJ1-1, the V gene TRBV27, with TRBD1 identical over 7 bases. The V and J ends lost 2 bases and 4 bases, in that order; junction bases with no gene match: 4. Germline CDR1 is MNHEY and CDR2 is SMNVEV (reference sequence). This CDR3 has 14 amino acids. As DNA, the CDR3 is TGTGCCAGCAGTTTAACAGGGGCAGGCACTGAAGCTTTCTTT. It yields the protein CASSLTGAGTEAFF.

This chain joins TRBV11-2 and TRBJ2-1; tentative D call: TRBD1 (6 bases). Germline loops: CDR1 SGHAT, CDR2 FQNNGV. V was trimmed by 0 bases and J by 8 bases, leaving 14 bases between them. This CDR3 has 15 amino acids. The CDR3 nucleotides read TGTGCCAGCAGCTTAGATCGGGTGGGGGCGTATGAGCAGTTCTTC. Protein: CASSLDRVGAYEQFF.

The V call is TRBV19, the J call TRBJ1-4; D is possibly TRBD1 (6 bases). The germline CDR1 and CDR2 sequences are LNHDA and SQIVND (reference sequence). Trimming left V 4 bases short and J 3 bases short, with 15 bases between. The CDR3 consists of 16 residues. The CDR3, as DNA: TGTGCCAGTAGTACCCGGTGGGGGCCTGCTAATGAAAAACTGTTTTTT. The encoded protein is CASSTRWGPANEKLFF.

The CDR3 reads CASSQVGGSSGNTIYF. DNA of the CDR3: TGCGCCAGCAGCCAAGTAGGGGGTAGCTCTGGAAACACCATATATTTT. V gene TRBV4-1 combines with J gene TRBJ1-3; D might be TRBD1 (6 bases). The CDR3 has 16 amino acids. Germline V gene data show CDR1 as MGHRA and CDR2 as YSYEKL. V dropped 1 base and J dropped 0 bases, with 10 bases sitting between them.

The genes are TRBV23-1 and TRBJ2-3; tentatively, D is TRBD2 (6 bases). TRBV23-1 is assigned to the ORF class and has an uncertain function. V lost 2 bases and J lost 4, with 19 bases in between. CDR3 length equals 17 residues. The CDR3 DNA is TGCGCCAGCAGTCAAGAAGCCCCCGGGACTCAACCAGATACGCAGTATTTT. This gives the protein CASSQEAPGTQPDTQYF.

The chain combines TRBV4-2 with TRBJ2-2; TRBD2 aligns across 13 bases. Germline V gene data show CDR1 as LGHNA and CDR2 as YNFKEQ. This CDR3 spans 20 amino acids. V lost 1 base to trimming and J lost 5 bases; unmatched junction nucleotides: 13. Written as DNA, the CDR3 is TGTGCCAGCAGCCAAGGGCTTGGAATAGGACTAGCGGGGGTTACCGGGGAGCTGTTTTTT. Its translation: CASSQGLGIGLAGVTGELFF.

The chain carries TRBV28 and TRBJ2-3, with 11 bases identical to TRBD2. The V segment lost 4 bases and the J segment 3 bases; nucleotides outside the gene matches: 3. The CDR3 sequence is 15 residues long. Germline values: CDR1 MDHEN, CDR2 SYDVKM. CDR3 residues: CASSYLAGGTDTQYF. The CDR3 nucleotides read TGTGCCAGCAGTTATCTAGCGGGGGGAACAGATACGCAGTATTTT.

The sample holds a few counts of this clone. J is TRBJ1-5 and V is TRBV28, with D possibly being TRBD1 (6 bases). V gave up 6 bases and J gave up 1 base, with 25 bases separating them. The V gene's germline CDR1 is MDHEN and CDR2 SYDVKM. CDR3 length: 19 residues. CDR3 sequence (DNA): TGTGCCAGCAGCAAAAGCACCCGCCACAGGGTTTGGAGCAATCAGCCCCAGCATTTT. This codes for CASSKSTRHRVWSNQPQHF.

The rearrangement joins TRBV19 to TRBJ1-3; 7 bases match TRBD1. CDR3 size: 15 residues. In germline, CDR1 is LNHDA, CDR2 SQIVND (reference sequence). The junction had 10 bases not matched to a gene; V was cut back by 7 bases and J by 4 bases. CDR3 region: CASTYETGVGNTIYF. The CDR3 nucleotides are TGTGCCAGTACCTATGAAACAGGGGTCGGAAACACCATATATTTT.

The chain links TRBV7-9 to TRBJ2-2; D remains ambiguous. Germline-derived CDR1 and CDR2 are SEHNR and FQNEAQ (reference sequence). The CDR3 has 13 amino acids. V was shortened by 5 bases and J by 6 bases, with 10 bases between the two germline ends. The CDR3 region has the DNA TGTGCCAGCAGCCCCGGTCTCGCCGGGGAGCTGTTTTTT. This translates into CASSPGLAGELFF.

The V call is TRBV27, the J call TRBJ1-1; D is uncertain. The CDR3 has 14 amino acids. The germline V and J ends were trimmed by 7 bases and 1 base, with 13 bases remaining between them. Germline-derived CDR1 and CDR2 are MNHEY and SMNVEV (reference sequence). The CDR3 DNA reads as TGTGCCAGCACCTTGAGCGGTGCGAACACTGAAGCTTTCTTT. It translates to CASTLSGANTEAFF.

The CDR3 nucleotides read TGTGCCAGCAGCGCCGGGCGAGACAGGCCCAAGAACACTGAAGCTTTCTTT. As protein: CASSAGRDRPKNTEAFF. V gene TRBV28 combines with J gene TRBJ1-1; D may be TRBD1 (6 bases). Per the germline V gene, CDR1 is MDHEN and CDR2 is SYDVKM. The CDR3 consists of 17 residues. V gave up 6 bases and J gave up 1 base, with 21 bases separating them.

The rearrangement uses TRBV28 and TRBJ1-6, with D perhaps TRBD1 (5 bases). CDR1 is MDHEN, CDR2 SYDVKM, per germline. Trimming shortened V by 7 bases and J by 9 bases, and 19 bases separated the two germline ends. This CDR3 region has 15 residues. The CDR3 loop reads CASTQGIGVGSPLHF. The CDR3 DNA sequence: TGTGCCAGCACCCAGGGTATAGGGGTTGGTTCACCCCTCCACTTT.

About this clone itself: The sample contains more than one DNA sequence encoding this CDR3. This chain joins TRBV10-2 and TRBJ1-3, with TRBD1 matching 7 bases. The V gene end was trimmed by 7 bases and the J gene end by 1 base; junction bases not matched to a gene: 4. The CDR3 runs to 14 residues. CDR1 is WSHSY, CDR2 SAAADI, per germline. For the CDR3, the DNA is TGCGCCAGCAACCCAGGGGGATCTGGAAACACCATATATTTT. The encoded protein is CASNPGGSGNTIYF.

This clone was seen more than once but under ten times. The CDR3 nucleotides read TGTGCCAGCAGCCCCCTCACGGACAGGCCCCATAGGCCCCAGCATTTT. Its translation: CASSPLTDRPHRPQHF. The chain carries TRBV28 and TRBJ1-5, with TRBD1 matching over 7 bases. The V and J ends lost 6 bases and 9 bases, in that order; junction bases with no gene match: 17. The CDR3 runs 16 residues. The germline V gene has CDR1 MDHEN and CDR2 SYDVKM.

The CDR3 sequence is CASSFGDEQFF. DNA for the CDR3: TGTGCCAGCAGTTTCGGGGATGAGCAGTTCTTC. The gene calls are TRBV28 and TRBJ2-1; possible D gene TRBD2, 5 bases. Trimming removed 3 bases at V and 8 bases at J, with 5 bases between. The CDR3 is 11 amino acids. The germline V gene has CDR1 MDHEN and CDR2 SYDVKM. Full variable domain (missing parts from reference TRBV28 and TRBJ2-1): DVKVTQSSRYLVKRTGEKVFLECVQDMDHENMFWYRQDPGLGLRLIYFSYDVKMKEKGDIPEGYSVSREKKERFSLILESASTNQTSMYLCASSFGDEQFFGPGTRLTVL.

This clone showed up just once. The chain couples TRBV18 to TRBJ2-3; D remains unclear. The CDR3 covers 13 residues. Deletions cut 0 bases from V and 2 bases from J, with 3 bases between. Looked up from germline, CDR1 is KGHSH and CDR2 is LQKENI. CDR3 region: CASSPPYTDTQYF. The CDR3 DNA is TGTGCCAGCTCACCACCTTACACAGATACGCAGTATTTT.

The rearrangement links TRBV7-6 to TRBJ1-2, with D maybe TRBD1 (6 bases). V was shortened by 1 base and J by 5 bases, with 8 bases between the two germline ends. This CDR3 is built from 13 residues. The V gene's germline CDR1 is SGHVS and CDR2 FNYEAQ. CDR3 sequence: CASSLDQGYGYTF. The CDR3 DNA follows: TGTGCCAGCAGCTTAGATCAGGGGTATGGCTACACCTTC.

The chain carries TRBV6-1 and TRBJ2-7; 10 nucleotides agree with TRBD1. The CDR3 spans 15 residues. Germline CDR1 is MNHNS and CDR2 is SASEGT. Losses at the gene ends were 5 bases for V and 3 bases for J; bases not matched to a gene: 7. The CDR3 loop reads CASSTGQGVNYEQYF. CDR3 nucleotide sequence: TGTGCCAGCAGTACCGGACAGGGGGTCAACTACGAGCAGTACTTC.

This clone was detected only a few times. The V and J genes are TRBV5-5 and TRBJ1-2; D perhaps matches TRBD1 (5 bases). The CDR3 totals 14 residues. Between the trimmed V and J ends, which lost 2 bases and 4 bases, there was a span of 12 bases. The germline CDR1 and CDR2 sequences are SGHKS and YYEKEE (reference sequence). CDR3 bases: TGTGCCAGCAGCTTAGGAACAGGCCTCTATGGCTACACCTTC. This translates into CASSLGTGLYGYTF.